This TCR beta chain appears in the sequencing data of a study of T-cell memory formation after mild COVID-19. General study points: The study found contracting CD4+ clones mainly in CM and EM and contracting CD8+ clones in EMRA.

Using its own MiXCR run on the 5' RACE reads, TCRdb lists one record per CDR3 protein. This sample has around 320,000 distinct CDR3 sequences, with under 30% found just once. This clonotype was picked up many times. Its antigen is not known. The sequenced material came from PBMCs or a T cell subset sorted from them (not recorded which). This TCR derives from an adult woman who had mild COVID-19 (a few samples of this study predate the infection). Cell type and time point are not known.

In DNA, the CDR3 is TGCGCCAGCAGCTTCGGGACAGGAGCCTACGAGCAGTACTTC. Translating it yields CASSFGTGAYEQYF. This chain links TRBV5-1 with TRBJ2-7, with TRBD1 matching over 8 bases. Germline CDR1 is SGHRS and CDR2 is YFSETQ. With V trimmed by 2 bases and J by 2 bases, 3 bases remained unmatched. The length of the CDR3 is 14 residues.